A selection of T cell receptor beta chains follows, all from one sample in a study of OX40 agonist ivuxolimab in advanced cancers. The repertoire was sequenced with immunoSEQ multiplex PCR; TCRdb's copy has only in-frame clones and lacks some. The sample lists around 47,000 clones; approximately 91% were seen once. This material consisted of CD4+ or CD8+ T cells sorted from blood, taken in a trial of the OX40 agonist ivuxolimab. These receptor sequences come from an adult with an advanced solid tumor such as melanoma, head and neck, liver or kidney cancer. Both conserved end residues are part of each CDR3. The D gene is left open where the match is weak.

cdr3_aa: CASSPSGGLDDYGYTF
v_call: TRBV18
j_call: TRBJ1-2
d_call: NA

cdr3_aa: CASSFNTEAFF
v_call: TRBV19
j_call: TRBJ1-1
d_call: NA

cdr3_aa: CATSRALPNEQFF
v_call: TRBV15
j_call: TRBJ2-1
d_call: NA

cdr3_aa: CASRAFEDYEQYF
v_call: TRBV2
j_call: TRBJ2-7
d_call: NA

cdr3_aa: CASSLGGQGEGNTEAFF
v_call: TRBV7-9
j_call: TRBJ1-1
d_call: TRBD1

cdr3_aa: CASSLGVSRDLNIQYF
v_call: TRBV13
j_call: TRBJ2-4
d_call: NA

cdr3_aa: CASSLGQGIVYEQYF
v_call: TRBV27
j_call: TRBJ2-7
d_call: TRBD1

cdr3_aa: CASSESESYEQYF
v_call: TRBV10-1
j_call: TRBJ2-7
d_call: NA

cdr3_aa: CASTEDRVEGETQYF
v_call: TRBV5-5
j_call: TRBJ2-5
d_call: TRBD1

cdr3_aa: CSADRGGGHTF
v_call: TRBV29-1
j_call: TRBJ1-2
d_call: TRBD1

cdr3_aa: CASSRALGQYTDTQYF
v_call: TRBV5-1
j_call: TRBJ2-3
d_call: TRBD1

cdr3_aa: CASSLAGTGEQYF
v_call: TRBV4-1
j_call: TRBJ2-7
d_call: TRBD2

cdr3_aa: CASSPSYTYEQYF
v_call: TRBV7-9
j_call: NA
d_call: NA

cdr3_aa: CASSQDPENSPLHF
v_call: TRBV4-2
j_call: TRBJ1-6
d_call: NA

cdr3_aa: CASETGGLNTEAFF
v_call: TRBV6-6
j_call: TRBJ1-1
d_call: TRBD1

cdr3_aa: CASSLGTGTSGNTIYF
v_call: TRBV5-1
j_call: TRBJ1-3
d_call: TRBD1

cdr3_aa: CASGPGGSYEQYF
v_call: TRBV27
j_call: TRBJ2-7
d_call: TRBD1

cdr3_aa: CASQQGTYEQYF
v_call: TRBV7-9
j_call: TRBJ2-7
d_call: NA

cdr3_aa: CASSVEGTGVSGNTIYF
v_call: TRBV9
j_call: TRBJ1-3
d_call: TRBD1

cdr3_aa: CASSQAGSYNSPLHF
v_call: TRBV14
j_call: TRBJ1-6
d_call: NA

cdr3_aa: CASSQVGDSQETQYF
v_call: TRBV4-1
j_call: TRBJ2-5
d_call: TRBD1

cdr3_aa: CASSPGSDTQYF
v_call: TRBV9
j_call: TRBJ2-3
d_call: NA

cdr3_aa: CASSPLMGEAYEQYF
v_call: TRBV6-5
j_call: TRBJ2-7
d_call: NA

cdr3_aa: CASSIVAFSYEQYF
v_call: TRBV19
j_call: TRBJ2-7
d_call: NA

cdr3_aa: CAWSEGRGRDYGYTF
v_call: TRBV30
j_call: TRBJ1-2
d_call: NA

cdr3_aa: CASSPGTSGSYEQYF
v_call: TRBV9
j_call: TRBJ2-7
d_call: TRBD2

cdr3_aa: CASSWAGDTEAFF
v_call: TRBV7-3
j_call: TRBJ1-1
d_call: NA

cdr3_aa: CASSQVWGASTDTQYF
v_call: TRBV4-1
j_call: TRBJ2-3
d_call: NA

cdr3_aa: CAWAGGQGGEKLFF
v_call: TRBV30
j_call: TRBJ1-4
d_call: NA

cdr3_aa: CASSLDGGDQPQHF
v_call: TRBV11-2
j_call: TRBJ1-5
d_call: NA

cdr3_aa: CASSEWGQMINYGYTF
v_call: TRBV6-1
j_call: TRBJ1-2
d_call: NA

cdr3_aa: CSVEIGRENYEQYF
v_call: TRBV29-1
j_call: TRBJ2-7
d_call: NA

cdr3_aa: CASSLTRTSGELFF
v_call: TRBV10-2
j_call: TRBJ2-2
d_call: NA

cdr3_aa: CASSIMGNQNTEAFF
v_call: TRBV19
j_call: TRBJ1-1
d_call: NA

cdr3_aa: CASSGMNTEAFF
v_call: TRBV6-6
j_call: TRBJ1-1
d_call: NA

cdr3_aa: CAWSLPGTYNEKLFF
v_call: TRBV30
j_call: TRBJ1-4
d_call: NA

cdr3_aa: CAIRGTSGDLYF
v_call: TRBV10-3
j_call: TRBJ2-4
d_call: TRBD2

cdr3_aa: CASSLGLAGGLGETQYF
v_call: TRBV4-1
j_call: TRBJ2-5
d_call: TRBD2

cdr3_aa: CASSYADHDEQYF
v_call: TRBV7-2
j_call: TRBJ2-7
d_call: NA

cdr3_aa: CASSPPRGTPGANVLTF
v_call: TRBV7-9
j_call: TRBJ2-6
d_call: NA

cdr3_aa: CAWMTGATSTDTQYF
v_call: TRBV30
j_call: TRBJ2-3
d_call: NA

cdr3_aa: CASSSRSYEQYF
v_call: TRBV9
j_call: NA
d_call: NA

cdr3_aa: CASKGWAGFTDTQYF
v_call: TRBV7-9
j_call: TRBJ2-3
d_call: NA

cdr3_aa: CASSGDGLTFADTQYF
v_call: TRBV6-1
j_call: TRBJ2-3
d_call: NA

cdr3_aa: CASSQNSLNTGELFF
v_call: TRBV4-1
j_call: TRBJ2-2
d_call: NA

cdr3_aa: CASRGPKETQYF
v_call: TRBV27
j_call: TRBJ2-5
d_call: NA

cdr3_aa: CAWDRASTDTQYF
v_call: TRBV30
j_call: TRBJ2-3
d_call: TRBD1

cdr3_aa: CASSLTAEAFF
v_call: TRBV7-9
j_call: TRBJ1-1
d_call: NA

cdr3_aa: CASSLGLAGFLSYEQYF
v_call: TRBV5-5
j_call: TRBJ2-7
d_call: TRBD2

cdr3_aa: CASSVEGSTDTQYF
v_call: TRBV9
j_call: TRBJ2-3
d_call: NA

cdr3_aa: CASSPPAGEPYEQYF
v_call: TRBV7-9
j_call: TRBJ2-7
d_call: TRBD2